A selection of T cell receptor beta chains follows, all from one sample in a study of T cell repertoires in cytomegalovirus infection. TCRdb itself ran the reads through MiXCR, one entry per CDR3 protein. The data contain roughly 640,000 distinct CDR3 sequences, 20% to 25% of them singletons. Specimen: CD8+ T cells from PBMCs. Every receptor here comes from a human donor in good health (CMV status not recorded). Some clones in this sample may be carry-over from other donors' samples. Both conserved end residues are part of each CDR3. D genes are given only for firm matches. Expanded clones are given a class, and other clones once, few, many or no size at all.

j_gene: TRBJ2-1; abundance: .; d_gene: TRBD2; v_gene: TRBV19; CDR3aa: CASSSSRLAGDNEQFF; CDR3nt: TGTGCCAGTAGCTCCAGCCGACTAGCGGGGGACAATGAGCAGTTCTTC
j_gene: TRBJ2-1; abundance: .; d_gene: TRBD2; v_gene: TRBV6-1; CDR3aa: CASSEETSGVLDNEQFF; CDR3nt: TGTGCCAGCAGTGAAGAAACTAGCGGGGTCCTCGACAATGAGCAGTTCTTC
j_gene: TRBJ2-3; abundance: .; d_gene: .; v_gene: TRBV2; CDR3aa: CASGDDTQYF; CDR3nt: TGTGCCAGCGGGGACGATACGCAGTATTTT
j_gene: TRBJ1-3; abundance: .; d_gene: .; v_gene: TRBV28; CDR3aa: CASSYWGSGNTIYF; CDR3nt: TGTGCCAGCAGTTACTGGGGCTCTGGAAACACCATATATTTT
j_gene: TRBJ1-1; abundance: .; d_gene: TRBD1; v_gene: TRBV12-5; CDR3aa: CARLTGDIEAFF; CDR3nt: TGTGCTAGGCTAACAGGGGACATTGAAGCTTTCTTT
j_gene: TRBJ1-1; abundance: many; d_gene: .; v_gene: TRBV7-6; CDR3aa: CASSLAHVNTEAFF; CDR3nt: TGTGCCAGCAGCTTGGCACATGTGAACACTGAAGCTTTCTTT
j_gene: TRBJ2-2; abundance: .; d_gene: .; v_gene: TRBV7-3; CDR3aa: CASSLGHTNTGELFF; CDR3nt: TGTGCCAGCAGCTTAGGACACACGAACACCGGGGAGCTGTTTTTT
j_gene: TRBJ2-5; abundance: .; d_gene: TRBD1; v_gene: TRBV7-9; CDR3aa: CASSSTTGQETQYF; CDR3nt: TGTGCCAGCAGCTCGACGACAGGGCAAGAGACCCAGTACTTC
j_gene: TRBJ2-5; abundance: few; d_gene: .; v_gene: TRBV11-2; CDR3aa: CASSLGQGYGETQYF; CDR3nt: TGTGCCAGCAGCTTAGGGCAGGGCTATGGGGAGACCCAGTACTTC
j_gene: TRBJ2-3; abundance: few; d_gene: .; v_gene: TRBV29-1; CDR3aa: CSVPWGADTQYF; CDR3nt: TGCAGCGTCCCGTGGGGTGCAGATACGCAGTATTTT
j_gene: TRBJ2-2; abundance: .; d_gene: TRBD1; v_gene: TRBV5-5; CDR3aa: CASSLSTGGTGELFF; CDR3nt: TGTGCCAGCAGCTTGTCGACAGGGGGTACCGGGGAGCTGTTTTTT
j_gene: TRBJ1-2; abundance: many; d_gene: TRBD1; v_gene: TRBV28; CDR3aa: CASIKRTGGIYGYTF; CDR3nt: TGTGCCAGCATTAAAAGGACAGGGGGAATTTATGGCTACACCTTC